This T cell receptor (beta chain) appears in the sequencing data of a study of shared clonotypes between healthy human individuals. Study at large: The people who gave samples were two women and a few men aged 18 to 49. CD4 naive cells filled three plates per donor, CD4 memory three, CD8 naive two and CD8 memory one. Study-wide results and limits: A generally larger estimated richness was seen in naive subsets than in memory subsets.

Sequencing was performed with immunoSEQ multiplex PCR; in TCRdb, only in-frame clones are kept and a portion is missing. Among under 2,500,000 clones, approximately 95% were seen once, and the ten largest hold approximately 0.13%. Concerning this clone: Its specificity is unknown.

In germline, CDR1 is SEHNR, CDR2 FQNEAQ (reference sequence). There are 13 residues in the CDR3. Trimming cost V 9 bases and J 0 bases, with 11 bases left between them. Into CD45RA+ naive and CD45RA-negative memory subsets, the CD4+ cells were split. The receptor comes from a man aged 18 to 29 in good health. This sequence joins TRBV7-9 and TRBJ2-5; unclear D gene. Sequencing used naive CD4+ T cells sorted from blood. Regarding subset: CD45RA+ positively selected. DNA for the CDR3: TGTGCCAGAGAAGGCAAGGACCAAGAGACCCAGTACTTC. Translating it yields CAREGKDQETQYF.